The 2 T cell receptor beta chains below come from one sample, sequenced in a study of Ad26.COV2.S vaccination and SARS-CoV-2 variants. As for treatment: 15 to 20 received Ad26.COV2.S at low or high dose, single or two shots; about five received placebo; per-sample allocation not given. The study sampled participants on day 63 after the first vaccine or placebo injection. The table came from immunoSEQ multiplex PCR; TCRdb's copy has only in-frame clones and leaves some out. The table has about 480,000 clones, around nine tenths seen once. Sequencing was performed on peripheral blood, taken in a trial of Ad26.COV2.S vaccine versus placebo. The origin of the receptors is a person between 18 and 59 years old who received the Ad26.COV2.S COVID-19 vaccine or a placebo.

This clone has a handful of counts. In nucleotides, the CDR3 is TGTGCCAGCGCCGCGACAGGGGTTCGTTCACCCCTCCACTTT. This encodes CASAATGVRSPLHF. This chain links TRBV2 with TRBJ1-6, with 8 bases lining up with TRBD1. The CDR3 consists of 14 residues. V lost 8 bases to trimming and J lost 9 bases; unmatched junction nucleotides: 9. Germline-derived CDR1 and CDR2 are SNHLY and FYNNEI.

The genes are TRBV28 and TRBJ2-5; perhaps TRBD2 as D (6 bases). CDR1 is MDHEN and CDR2 is SYDVKM in the germline V gene. Trimming removed 5 bases from V and 4 bases from J, with 14 bases in between. The CDR3 consists of 14 residues. Here the CDR3 DNA reads TGTGCCAGCAGTCCACGGGGGAGTGCAGAGACCCAGTACTTC. The encoded protein is CASSPRGSAETQYF.